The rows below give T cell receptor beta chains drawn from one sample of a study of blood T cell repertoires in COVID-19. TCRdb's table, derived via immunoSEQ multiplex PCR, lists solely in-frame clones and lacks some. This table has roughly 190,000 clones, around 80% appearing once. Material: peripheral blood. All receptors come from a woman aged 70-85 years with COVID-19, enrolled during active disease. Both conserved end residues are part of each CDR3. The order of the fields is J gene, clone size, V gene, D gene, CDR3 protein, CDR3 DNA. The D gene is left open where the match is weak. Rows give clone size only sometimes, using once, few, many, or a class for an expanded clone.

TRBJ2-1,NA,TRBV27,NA,CASRPVGYNEQFF,TGTGCCAGCAGGCCGGTTGGCTACAATGAGCAGTTCTTC
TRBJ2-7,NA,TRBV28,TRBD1,CASSWTRGYEQYF,TGTGCCAGCAGTTGGACCAGGGGGTACGAGCAGTACTTC
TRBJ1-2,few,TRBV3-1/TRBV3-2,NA,CASSQGGGDYTF,TGTGCCAGCAGCCAAGGAGGGGGGGACTACACCTTC
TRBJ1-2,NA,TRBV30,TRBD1,CAWTRTGDRYGYTF,TGTGCCTGGACCCGTACAGGGGATAGATATGGCTACACCTTC
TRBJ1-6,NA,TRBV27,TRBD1,CASTTDRGSPLHF,TGTGCCAGCACCACGGACAGGGGTTCACCCCTCCACTTT
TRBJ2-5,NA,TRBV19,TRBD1,CASTSRRTGGRETQYF,TGTGCCAGTACCTCCAGGCGGACAGGGGGCCGAGAGACCCAGTACTTC
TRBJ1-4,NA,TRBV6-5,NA,CASCYGGFEKLFF,TGTGCCAGTTGTTATGGAGGGTTCGAAAAACTGTTTTTT
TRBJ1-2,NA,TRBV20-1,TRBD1,CSGQGNGYTF,TGCAGTGGACAGGGGAACGGCTACACCTTC
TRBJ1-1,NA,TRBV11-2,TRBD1,CASSSRTGSTEAFF,TGTGCCAGCAGCTCCAGGACAGGGTCCACTGAAGCTTTCTTT
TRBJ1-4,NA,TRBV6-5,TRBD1,CASSFGQAGEKLFF,TGTGCCAGCAGTTTTGGACAGGCCGGGGAGAAACTGTTTTTT
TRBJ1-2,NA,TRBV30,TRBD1,CAWSAGQDYGYTF,TGTGCCTGGAGTGCGGGACAGGACTATGGCTACACCTTC
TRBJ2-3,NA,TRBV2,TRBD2,CASGSGGPGDTQYF,TGTGCCAGCGGGTCGGGGGGGCCTGGAGATACGCAGTATTTT
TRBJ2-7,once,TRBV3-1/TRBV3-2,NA,CASTILPGSYHEQYF,TGTGCCAGCACAATATTGCCGGGATCGTACCACGAGCAGTACTTC
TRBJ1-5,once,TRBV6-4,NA,CASSDEGGLAQHF,TGTGCCAGCAGTGACGAGGGGGGGTTGGCCCAGCATTTT
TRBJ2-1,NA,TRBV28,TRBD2,CASSFPKTGGLYNEQFF,TGTGCCAGCAGTTTCCCAAAGACGGGGGGATTATACAATGAGCAGTTCTTC
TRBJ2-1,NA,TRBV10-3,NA,CAISGTLQGRNEQFF,TGTGCCATCAGTGGCACATTACAGGGGAGGAATGAGCAGTTCTTC
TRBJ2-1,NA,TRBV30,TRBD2,CAWSPPGLGHYEQFF,TGTGCCTGGAGTCCGCCGGGACTAGGGCACTATGAGCAGTTCTTC
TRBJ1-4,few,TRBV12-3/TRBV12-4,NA,CASSFPGGEKLFF,TGTGCCAGCAGTTTTCCGGGGGGTGAAAAACTGTTTTTT
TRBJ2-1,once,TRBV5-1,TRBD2,CASRLAGFNNEQFF,TGCGCCAGCAGGCTAGCGGGGTTTAACAATGAGCAGTTCTTC
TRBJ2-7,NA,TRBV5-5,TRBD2,CASSLLGEGYEQYF,TGTGCCAGCAGCCTGTTGGGGGAGGGCTACGAGCAGTACTTC
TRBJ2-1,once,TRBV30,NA,CAWSAGRTERNEQFF,TGTGCCTGGAGCGCGGGGAGGACGGAGAGGAATGAGCAGTTCTTC
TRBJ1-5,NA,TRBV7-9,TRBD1,CASSLGVGQGNQPQHF,TGTGCCAGCAGCTTAGGTGTTGGACAGGGGAATCAGCCCCAGCATTTT